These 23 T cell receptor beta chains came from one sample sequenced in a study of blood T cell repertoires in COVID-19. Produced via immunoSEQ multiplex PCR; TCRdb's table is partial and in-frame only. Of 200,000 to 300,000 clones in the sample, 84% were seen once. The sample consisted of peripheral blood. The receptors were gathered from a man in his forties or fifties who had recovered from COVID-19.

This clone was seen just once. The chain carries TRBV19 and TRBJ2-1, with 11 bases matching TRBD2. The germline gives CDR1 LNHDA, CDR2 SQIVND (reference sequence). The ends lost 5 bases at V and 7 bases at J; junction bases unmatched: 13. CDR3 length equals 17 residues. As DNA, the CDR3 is TGTGCCAGTAGTTCCCCCCGACTAGCGGGAATGAGGAATGAGCAGTTCTTC. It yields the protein CASSSPRLAGMRNEQFF. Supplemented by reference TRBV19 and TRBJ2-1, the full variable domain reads DGGITQSPKYLFRKEGQNVTLSCEQNLNHDAMYWYRQDPGQGLRLIYYSQIVNDFQKGDIAEGYSVSREKKESFPLTVTSAQKNPTAFYLCASSSPRLAGMRNEQFFGPGTRLTVL.

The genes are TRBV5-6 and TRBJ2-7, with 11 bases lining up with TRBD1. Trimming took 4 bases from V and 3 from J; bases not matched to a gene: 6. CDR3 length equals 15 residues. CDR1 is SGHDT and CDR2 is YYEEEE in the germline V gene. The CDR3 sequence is CASSPTGTGGYEQYF. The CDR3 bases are TGTGCCAGCAGCCCCACCGGGACAGGGGGCTACGAGCAGTACTTC.

The CDR3 reads CASSYGPSGDQETQYF. DNA for the CDR3: TGTGCCAGCAGTTACGGACCTAGCGGAGACCAAGAGACCCAGTACTTC. The chain is built from TRBV6-2 or TRBV6-3 and TRBJ2-5; 7 bases are a match to TRBD2. Trimming cost V 2 bases and J 0 bases; bases outside gene matches: 6. The CDR3 extends over 16 amino acids. The germline V gene encodes CDR1 MNHEY and CDR2 SVGEGT.

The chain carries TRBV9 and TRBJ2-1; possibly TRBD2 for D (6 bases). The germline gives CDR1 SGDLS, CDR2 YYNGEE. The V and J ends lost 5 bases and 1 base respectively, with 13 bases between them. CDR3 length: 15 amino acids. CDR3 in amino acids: CASSPGERSYNEQFF. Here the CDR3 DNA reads TGTGCCAGCAGTCCGGGGGAGAGATCCTACAATGAGCAGTTCTTC.

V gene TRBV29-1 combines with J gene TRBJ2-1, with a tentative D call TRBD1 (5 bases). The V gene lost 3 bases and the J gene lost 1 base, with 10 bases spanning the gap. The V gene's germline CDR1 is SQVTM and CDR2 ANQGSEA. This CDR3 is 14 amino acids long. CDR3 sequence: CSVDSGLSYNEQFF. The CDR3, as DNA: TGCAGCGTTGATTCAGGGCTTTCCTACAATGAGCAGTTCTTC.

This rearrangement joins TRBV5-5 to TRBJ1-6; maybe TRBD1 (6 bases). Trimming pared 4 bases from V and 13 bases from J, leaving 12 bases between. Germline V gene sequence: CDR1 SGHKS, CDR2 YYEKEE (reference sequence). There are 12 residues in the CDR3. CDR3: CASSPSGGPLHF. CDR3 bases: TGTGCCAGCAGCCCCTCGGGGGGCCCCCTCCACTTT.

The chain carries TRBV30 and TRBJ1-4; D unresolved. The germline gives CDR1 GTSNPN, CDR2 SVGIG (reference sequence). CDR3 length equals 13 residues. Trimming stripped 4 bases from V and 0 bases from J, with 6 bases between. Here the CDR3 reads CAWTQATNEKLFF. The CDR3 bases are TGTGCCTGGACACAAGCAACTAATGAAAAACTGTTTTTT. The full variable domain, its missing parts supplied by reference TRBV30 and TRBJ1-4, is SQTIHQWPATLVQPVGSPLSLECTVEGTSNPNLYWYRQAAGRGLQLLFYSVGIGQISSEVPQNLSASRPQDRQFILSSKKLLLSDSGFYLCAWTQATNEKLFFGSGTQLSVL.

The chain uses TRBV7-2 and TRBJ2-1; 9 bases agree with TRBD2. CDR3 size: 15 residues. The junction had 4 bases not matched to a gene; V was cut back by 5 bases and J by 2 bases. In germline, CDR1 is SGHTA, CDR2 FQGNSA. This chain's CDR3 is CASSTGTSTYNEQFF. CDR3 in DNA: TGTGCCAGCAGCACCGGGACTAGCACCTACAATGAGCAGTTCTTC.

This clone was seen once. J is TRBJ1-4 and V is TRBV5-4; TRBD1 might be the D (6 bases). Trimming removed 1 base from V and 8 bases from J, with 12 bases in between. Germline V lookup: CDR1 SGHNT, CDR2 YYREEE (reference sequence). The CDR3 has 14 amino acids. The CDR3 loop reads CASSLPGAGEKLFF. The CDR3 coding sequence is TGTGCCAGCAGCTTGCCAGGGGCGGGCGAAAAACTGTTTTTT. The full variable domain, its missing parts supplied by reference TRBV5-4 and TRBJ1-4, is ETGVTQSPTHLIKTRGQQVTLRCSSQSGHNTVSWYQQALGQGPQFIFQYYREEENGRGNFPPRFSGLQFPNYSSELNVNALELDDSALYLCASSLPGAGEKLFFGSGTQLSVL.

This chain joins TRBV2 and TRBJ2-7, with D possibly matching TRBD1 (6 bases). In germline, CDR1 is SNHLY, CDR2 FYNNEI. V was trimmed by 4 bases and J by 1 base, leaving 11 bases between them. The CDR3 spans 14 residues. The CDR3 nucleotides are TGTGCCAGCAGTGGACAGGACAATTCCTACGAGCAGTACTTC. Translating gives CASSGQDNSYEQYF.

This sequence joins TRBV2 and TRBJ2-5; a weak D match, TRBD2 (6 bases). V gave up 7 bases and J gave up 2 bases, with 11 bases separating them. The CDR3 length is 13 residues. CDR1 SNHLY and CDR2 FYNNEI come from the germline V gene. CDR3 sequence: CASKEGRQETQYF. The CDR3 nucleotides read TGTGCCAGCAAGGAGGGAAGACAAGAGACCCAGTACTTC.

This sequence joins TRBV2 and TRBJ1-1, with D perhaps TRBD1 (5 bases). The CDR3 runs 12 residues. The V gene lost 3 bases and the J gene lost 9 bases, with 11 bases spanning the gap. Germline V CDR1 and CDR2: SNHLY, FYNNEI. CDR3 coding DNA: TGTGCCAGCAGTGACCATCAGGGTAAAGCTTTCTTT. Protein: CASSDHQGKAFF.

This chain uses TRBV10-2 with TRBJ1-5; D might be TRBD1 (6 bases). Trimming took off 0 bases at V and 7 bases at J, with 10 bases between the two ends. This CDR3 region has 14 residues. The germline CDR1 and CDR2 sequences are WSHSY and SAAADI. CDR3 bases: TGCGCCAGCAGTGAGTCGACAGGAAACCAGCCCCAGCATTTT. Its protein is CASSESTGNQPQHF.

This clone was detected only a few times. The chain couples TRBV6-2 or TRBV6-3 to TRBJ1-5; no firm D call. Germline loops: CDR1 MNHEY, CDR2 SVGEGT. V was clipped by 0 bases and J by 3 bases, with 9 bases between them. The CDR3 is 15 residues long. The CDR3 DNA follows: TGTGCCAGCAGTTACTCGAGGTCAGTCAATCAGCCCCAGCATTTT. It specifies CASSYSRSVNQPQHF.

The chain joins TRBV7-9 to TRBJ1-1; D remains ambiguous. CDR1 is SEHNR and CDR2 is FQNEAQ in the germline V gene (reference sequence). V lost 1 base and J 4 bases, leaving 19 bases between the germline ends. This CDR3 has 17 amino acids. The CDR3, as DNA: TGTGCCAGCAGCTTAGGTGGAGGCACTCGGCGATCCACTGAAGCTTTCTTT. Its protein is CASSLGGGTRRSTEAFF.

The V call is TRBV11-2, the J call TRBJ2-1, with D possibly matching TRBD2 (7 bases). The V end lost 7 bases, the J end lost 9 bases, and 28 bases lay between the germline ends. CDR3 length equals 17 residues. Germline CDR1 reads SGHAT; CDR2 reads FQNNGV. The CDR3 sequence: CASTHWGGGANSGEQFF. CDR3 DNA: TGTGCCAGCACCCACTGGGGGGGCGGTGCTAACTCGGGTGAGCAGTTCTTC.

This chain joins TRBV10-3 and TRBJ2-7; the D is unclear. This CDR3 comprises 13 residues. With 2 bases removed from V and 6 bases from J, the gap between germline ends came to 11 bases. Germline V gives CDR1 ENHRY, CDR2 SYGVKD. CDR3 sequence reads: CAISEEETGEQYF. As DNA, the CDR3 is TGTGCCATCAGTGAGGAGGAGACCGGCGAGCAGTACTTC.

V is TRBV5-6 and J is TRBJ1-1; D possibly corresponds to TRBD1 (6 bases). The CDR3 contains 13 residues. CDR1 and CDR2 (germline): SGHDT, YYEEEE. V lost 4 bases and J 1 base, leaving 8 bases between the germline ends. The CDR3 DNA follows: TGTGCCAGCAGCCCGACAGGGAACACTGAAGCTTTCTTT. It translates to CASSPTGNTEAFF.

The CDR3 sequence is CASSLILSGGNTEAFF. The DNA for the CDR3 is TGCGCCAGCAGCTTGATCCTTTCAGGGGGTAACACTGAAGCTTTCTTT. The rearrangement links TRBV5-1 to TRBJ1-1; 7 bases line up with TRBD1. V lost 1 base to trimming and J lost 2 bases; unmatched junction nucleotides: 8. The CDR3 is made up of 16 amino acids. Germline CDR1 reads SGHRS; CDR2 reads YFSETQ.

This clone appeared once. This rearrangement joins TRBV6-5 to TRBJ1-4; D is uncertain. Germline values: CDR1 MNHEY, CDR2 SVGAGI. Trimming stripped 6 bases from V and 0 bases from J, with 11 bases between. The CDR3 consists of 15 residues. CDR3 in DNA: TGTGCCAGCAGCCCACAATTTGCAACTAATGAAAAACTGTTTTTT. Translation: CASSPQFATNEKLFF.

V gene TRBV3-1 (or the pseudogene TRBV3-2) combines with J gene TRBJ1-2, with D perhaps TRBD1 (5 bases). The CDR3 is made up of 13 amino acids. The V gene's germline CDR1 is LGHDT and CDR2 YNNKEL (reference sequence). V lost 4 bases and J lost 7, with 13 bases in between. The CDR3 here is CASSPLRASGYTF. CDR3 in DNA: TGTGCCAGCAGCCCGCTCAGGGCTTCTGGCTACACCTTC.

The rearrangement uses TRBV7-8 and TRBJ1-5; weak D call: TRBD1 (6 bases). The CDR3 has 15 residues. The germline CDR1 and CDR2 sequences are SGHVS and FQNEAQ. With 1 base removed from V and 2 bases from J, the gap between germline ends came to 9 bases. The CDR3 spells CASSLVRQGNQPQHF. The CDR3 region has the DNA TGTGCCAGCAGCTTAGTTCGACAGGGCAATCAGCCCCAGCATTTT.

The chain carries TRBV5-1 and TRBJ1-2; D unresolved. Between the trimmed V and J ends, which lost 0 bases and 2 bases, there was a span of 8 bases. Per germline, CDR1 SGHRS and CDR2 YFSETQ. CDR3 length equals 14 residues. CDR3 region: CASSLGTVNYGYTF. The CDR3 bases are TGCGCCAGCAGCTTGGGTACGGTGAACTATGGCTACACCTTC. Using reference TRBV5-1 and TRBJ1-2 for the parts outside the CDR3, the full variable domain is KAGVTQTPRYLIKTRGQQVTLSCSPISGHRSVSWYQQTPGQGLQFLFEYFSETQRNKGNFPGRFSGRQFSNSRSEMNVSTLELGDSALYLCASSLGTVNYGYTFGSGTRLTVV.